This T cell receptor (beta chain) was captured by sequencing in a study of blood T cell repertoires in COVID-19. This CDR3 is built from 16 residues. From germline, CDR1 is MDHEN and CDR2 SYDVKM. The V and J ends lost 1 base and 5 bases respectively, with 17 bases between them. The sample holds a few counts of this clone. Original data processing: Reference gene primers were amplified, and this amplification served to estimate nucleated cell counts. Clones were sequenced by immunoSEQ multiplex PCR, and TCRdb holds only the in-frame ones, with some missing. V and J calls plus clone size are reproduced from that table; the DNA served to infer D and trimming. This sample carries approximately 110,000 clones, roughly four fifths of them seen once, and the ten largest clones take 6%.

This rearrangement joins TRBV28 to TRBJ1-1; D may be TRBD1 (5 bases). The specimen sequenced was peripheral blood. The source of this sequence is an elderly man with COVID-19, enrolled during active disease. Here the CDR3 reads CASSLFLGRQGTEAFF. In DNA, the CDR3 is TGTGCCAGCAGTTTATTTCTGGGCCGGCAGGGTACTGAAGCTTTCTTT.